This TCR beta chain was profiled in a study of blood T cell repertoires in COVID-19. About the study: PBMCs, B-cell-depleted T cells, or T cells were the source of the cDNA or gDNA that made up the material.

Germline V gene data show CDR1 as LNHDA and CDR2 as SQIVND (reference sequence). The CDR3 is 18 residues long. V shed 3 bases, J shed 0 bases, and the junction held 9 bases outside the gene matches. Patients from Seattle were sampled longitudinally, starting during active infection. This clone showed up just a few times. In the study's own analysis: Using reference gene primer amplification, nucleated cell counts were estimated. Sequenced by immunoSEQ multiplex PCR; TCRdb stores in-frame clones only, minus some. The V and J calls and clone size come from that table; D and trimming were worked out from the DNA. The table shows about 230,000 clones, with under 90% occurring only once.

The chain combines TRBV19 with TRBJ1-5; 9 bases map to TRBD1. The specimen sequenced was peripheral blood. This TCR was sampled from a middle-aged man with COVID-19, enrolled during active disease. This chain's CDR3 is CASSMEGQGFHSNQPQHF. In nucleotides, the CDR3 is TGTGCCAGTAGTATGGAGGGACAGGGTTTTCATAGCAATCAGCCCCAGCATTTT.